Listed here are 24 T cell receptor beta chains from one sample, sequenced in a study of glioma-infiltrating T cells after dendritic cell vaccination. Clones were sequenced by immunoSEQ multiplex PCR, and TCRdb holds only the in-frame ones, with some missing. The sample includes around 100,000 clones, about four fifths of them seen just once. This specimen was blood, taken before dendritic cell vaccination. These receptors originate from a human donor with glioblastoma.

V gene TRBV9 combines with J gene TRBJ2-7, with TRBD2 as a possible D gene (6 bases). The CDR3 runs to 14 residues. Germline loops: CDR1 SGDLS, CDR2 YYNGEE. V shed 3 bases and J shed 2 bases, with 12 bases lying between them. CDR3 sequence (DNA): TGTGCCAGCAGCGGGGGAGGTGAAGCCTACGAGCAGTACTTC. Translating gives CASSGGGEAYEQYF.

The rearrangement joins TRBV6-6 to TRBJ1-1; unclear D gene. Looked up from germline, CDR1 is MNHNY and CDR2 is SVGAGI (reference sequence). With 3 bases removed from V and 6 bases from J, the gap between germline ends came to 11 bases. The CDR3 length is 13 residues. The CDR3 DNA follows: TGTGCCAGCAGTTATTTGGGGAGGTCTGAAGCTTTCTTT. This translates into CASSYLGRSEAFF.

The rearrangement links TRBV11-3 to TRBJ2-3, with D possibly matching TRBD2 (6 bases). The CDR3 has 13 amino acids. Trimming shortened V by 5 bases and J by 0 bases, and 6 bases separated the two germline ends. CDR1 and CDR2 from the germline V gene are SGHNT and YENEEA. CDR3 protein: CASSAGSTDTQYF. CDR3 nucleotide sequence: TGTGCCAGCAGCGCGGGGAGCACAGATACGCAGTATTTT.

V usage is TRBV4-2 and J usage is TRBJ2-3, with a weak D call TRBD2 (8 bases). With 0 bases removed from V and 3 bases from J, the gap between germline ends came to 19 bases. The germline V gene encodes CDR1 LGHNA and CDR2 YNFKEQ. The CDR3 covers 18 residues. CDR3 in amino acids: CASSQDWTSQGGTDTQYF. The CDR3 DNA reads as TGTGCCAGCAGCCAAGATTGGACTAGCCAGGGGGGGACAGATACGCAGTATTTT.

This chain connects TRBV5-4 to TRBJ1-3, with D perhaps TRBD1 (6 bases). Germline V gene sequence: CDR1 SGHNT, CDR2 YYREEE (reference sequence). The CDR3 is made up of 15 amino acids. Trimming removed 0 bases at V and 0 bases at J, with 7 bases between. The CDR3 loop is CASSLARGSGNTIYF. Written as DNA, the CDR3 is TGTGCCAGCAGCTTGGCCAGGGGCTCTGGAAACACCATATATTTT.

The V gene is TRBV2, the J gene TRBJ2-5; 9 bases map to TRBD2. From germline, CDR1 is SNHLY and CDR2 FYNNEI. J was trimmed by 5 bases and V by 4 bases; bases with no gene match: 8. This CDR3 has 15 amino acids. DNA of the CDR3: TGTGCCAGCAGTGTAGGCGGGGGGGAGGGTGAGACCCAGTACTTC. Residues: CASSVGGGEGETQYF.

The genes are TRBV7-6 and TRBJ2-7, with 10 bases that match TRBD1. The junction had 9 bases not matched to a gene; V was cut back by 4 bases and J by 12 bases. Germline CDR1 and CDR2: SGHVS and FNYEAQ. This CDR3 contains 13 residues. CDR3 protein: CASSSPTGGGRYF. The CDR3 DNA follows: TGTGCCAGCAGCTCCCCGACAGGGGGCGGTCGGTACTTC.

The rearrangement uses TRBV4-1 and TRBJ2-1; 8 bases fit TRBD1. This CDR3 comprises 17 residues. Germline CDR1 and CDR2: MGHRA and YSYEKL. With 0 bases clipped from V and 4 bases from J, the junction kept 8 bases outside the gene matches. The CDR3 bases are TGCGCCAGCAGCCAAGATCGGGAGACAGGGGAATACAATGAGCAGTTCTTC. Protein product: CASSQDRETGEYNEQFF.

This clone was seen a handful of times. The rearrangement uses TRBV7-9 and TRBJ1-2; tentatively, D is TRBD1 (6 bases). The V end was cut by 5 bases, the J end by 0 bases, with 16 bases between. The CDR3 loop spans 16 amino acids. Germline loops: CDR1 SEHNR, CDR2 FQNEAQ (reference sequence). The CDR3 reads CASSRGEGGSNYGYTF. The CDR3 nucleotides read TGTGCCAGCAGCCGCGGAGAGGGGGGGTCTAACTATGGCTACACCTTC. Using reference TRBV7-9 and TRBJ1-2 for the parts outside the CDR3, the full variable domain is DTGVSQNPRHKITKRGQNVTFRCDPISEHNRLYWYRQTLGQGPEFLTYFQNEAQLEKSRLLSDRFSAERPKGSFSTLEIQRTEQGDSAMYLCASSRGEGGSNYGYTFGSGTRLTVV.

The V and J genes are TRBV5-1 and TRBJ2-1; 8 bases match TRBD2. Germline CDR1 SGHRS, CDR2 YFSETQ. V shed 2 bases and J 6 bases; nucleotides not matched to a gene: 7. CDR3 length: 15 residues. CDR3 coding DNA: TGCGCCAGCAGCTTCTCCGGGGGGGTCGCCAATGAGCAGTTCTTC. Residues: CASSFSGGVANEQFF.

The rearrangement links TRBV4-2 to TRBJ1-1, with 9 bases matching TRBD1. The CDR3 runs 14 residues. Germline V gene data show CDR1 as LGHNA and CDR2 as YNFKEQ. J lost 5 bases, V lost 3 bases, and 4 bases had no gene match. CDR3 DNA: TGTGCCAGCAGCCATGAACAGGGGGCAACTGAAGCTTTCTTT. The encoded protein is CASSHEQGATEAFF.

The chain is built from TRBV27 and TRBJ1-5; TRBD1 is a possible D gene (5 bases). The CDR3 loop spans 15 amino acids. Trimming pared 0 bases from V and 7 bases from J, leaving 13 bases between. Germline lookup yields CDR1 MNHEY and CDR2 SMNVEV (reference sequence). For the CDR3, the DNA is TGTGCCAGCAGTTTATCAGGGGCCAGTTACCAGCCCCAGCATTTT. Its translation is CASSLSGASYQPQHF.

This clone appeared a few times. The gene calls are TRBV28 and TRBJ2-2; D may be TRBD2 (5 bases). Germline CDR1 and CDR2: MDHEN and SYDVKM. Trimming took off 10 bases at V and 5 bases at J, with 14 bases between the two ends. The CDR3 loop spans 13 amino acids. DNA of the CDR3: TGTGCCACAAGACCCGGAGGTACCGGGGAGCTGTTTTTT. It specifies CATRPGGTGELFF.

J is TRBJ1-3 and V is TRBV19; D remains ambiguous. Germline CDR1 is LNHDA and CDR2 is SQIVND (reference sequence). The V end was cut by 5 bases, the J end by 0 bases, with 17 bases between. The CDR3 has 17 amino acids. The CDR3 sequence: CASSPDRWASSGNTIYF. Written as DNA, the CDR3 is TGTGCCAGTAGTCCAGACCGATGGGCGAGCTCTGGAAACACCATATATTTT.

This chain links TRBV29-1 with TRBJ2-1; maybe TRBD2 (5 bases). Germline V lookup: CDR1 SQVTM, CDR2 ANQGSEA. Trimming shortened V by 5 bases and J by 2 bases, and 13 bases separated the two germline ends. The CDR3 extends over 14 amino acids. The CDR3, as DNA: TGCAGCGTTTCCCGTTCCGGGGCCTACAATGAGCAGTTCTTC. This gives the protein CSVSRSGAYNEQFF.

J is TRBJ2-7 and V is TRBV4-1, with a weak D call TRBD1 (5 bases). Trimming left V 4 bases short and J 3 bases short, with 10 bases between. This CDR3 region has 13 residues. CDR1 is MGHRA and CDR2 is YSYEKL in the germline V gene. CDR3 loop: CASSRQTVYEQYF. The CDR3 DNA is TGCGCCAGCAGCCGGCAGACAGTCTACGAGCAGTACTTC.

The rearrangement uses TRBV29-1 and TRBJ1-4; possibly TRBD1 for D (5 bases). V dropped 4 bases and J dropped 7 bases, with 13 bases sitting between them. Looked up from germline, CDR1 is SQVTM and CDR2 is ANQGSEA. The CDR3 runs 13 residues. CDR3 bases: TGCAGCGTTGCCCAGGGAAAGGGTGAAAAACTGTTTTTT. It encodes CSVAQGKGEKLFF.

Concerning this clone itself: One end of the junction does not line up with germline, which may come from a read error. This sequence joins TRBV7-7 and TRBJ2-7, with 13 nucleotides matching TRBD2. This CDR3 region has 15 residues. Per the germline V gene, CDR1 is SSHAT and CDR2 is FNYEAQ (reference sequence). CDR3 DNA: TGTGCTAGCAGCGTAGGGACTAGCGGGGCCTACGAGCAGTACTTC. This sequence encodes CASSVGTSGAYEQYF.

This clone has just one count. The chain links TRBV27 to TRBJ1-2; D is perhaps TRBD1 (6 bases). The CDR3 runs to 18 residues. The V gene lost 5 bases and the J gene lost 3 bases, with 25 bases spanning the gap. Germline CDR1 MNHEY, CDR2 SMNVEV (reference sequence). The CDR3 reads CASSPYRANTDSDYGYTF. Here the CDR3 DNA reads TGTGCCAGCAGTCCGTACAGGGCCAATACCGACTCGGACTATGGCTACACCTTC.

The chain's CDR3 is CASSRLRLSYNSPLHF. The CDR3 DNA sequence: TGCGCCAGCAGCCGACTTAGGCTCTCCTATAATTCACCCCTCCACTTT. The V and J genes are TRBV4-1 and TRBJ1-6; D gene ambiguous. The CDR3 contains 16 residues. The germline V and J ends were trimmed by 4 bases and 0 bases, with 10 bases remaining between them. Per germline, CDR1 MGHRA and CDR2 YSYEKL.

The chain joins TRBV7-9 to TRBJ1-2, with a tentative D call TRBD1 (5 bases). V was pared by 1 base and J by 7 bases, with 13 bases between. Germline CDR1 SEHNR, CDR2 FQNEAQ (reference sequence). The CDR3 is made up of 14 amino acids. The CDR3 region has the DNA TGTGCCAGCAGCTTAGGGACATCCCGAGGTGGCTACACCTTC. Its translation is CASSLGTSRGGYTF.

This chain links TRBV5-4 with TRBJ1-1, with 8 nucleotides matching TRBD1. Germline loops: CDR1 SGHNT, CDR2 YYREEE (reference sequence). After removal of 3 bases from V and 1 base from J, the junction contained 5 bases not matched to a gene. The length of the CDR3 is 15 residues. This CDR3 reads CASSSPDRANTEAFF. In DNA form, the CDR3 reads TGTGCCAGCAGCTCACCGGACAGGGCGAACACTGAAGCTTTCTTT.

This clone was seen only a few times. The CDR3 bases are TGTGCCAGCCGCCAGGCCCGGCTGAACACCGGGGAGCTGTTTTTT. Amino acids: CASRQARLNTGELFF. V and J are TRBV11-2 and TRBJ2-2; D ambiguous. V lost 8 bases and J lost 1, with 14 bases in between. The CDR3 sequence is 15 residues long. The germline gives CDR1 SGHAT, CDR2 FQNNGV.

Regarding this clone: One junction end does not reproduce the germline sequence, and a read error may be involved. J is TRBJ1-6 and V is TRBV30; D gene uncertain. Germline CDR1 is GTSNPN and CDR2 is SVGIG (reference sequence). The CDR3 consists of 16 residues. DNA for the CDR3: TGTGCCTGGAGCGTAGGGAGCAACTCCTATAATTCCCCCCTCCCCTTT. Its translation: CAWSVGSNSYNSPLPF.